This TCR beta chain was sequenced for a study of identical twins. All donors were healthy, and all were Caucasian. Template switching (which added a universal primer site) was used, and cDNA carried unique molecular identifiers. TCRdb re-called the 5' RACE reads with MiXCR, one entry per CDR3 protein. The sample gives fewer than 650,000 distinct CDR3 sequences, about 7.1% of which show up once; less than 2% is in the top ten. V lost 2 bases to trimming and J lost 9 bases, with 11 bases between them. The CDR3 covers 14 residues. Germline CDR1 is MNHNS and CDR2 is SASEGT. In addition, the sample was reused for a study of yellow fever vaccine responses in identical twins.

The chain combines TRBV6-1 with TRBJ1-6; a possible D gene is TRBD1 (5 bases). The specimen sequenced was PBMCs. This clonotype was sampled from a woman aged 18-35 years in good health. This CDR3 is CASSEWGYRSPLHF. Here the CDR3 DNA reads TGTGCCAGCAGTGAATGGGGGTATCGTTCACCCCTCCACTTT.